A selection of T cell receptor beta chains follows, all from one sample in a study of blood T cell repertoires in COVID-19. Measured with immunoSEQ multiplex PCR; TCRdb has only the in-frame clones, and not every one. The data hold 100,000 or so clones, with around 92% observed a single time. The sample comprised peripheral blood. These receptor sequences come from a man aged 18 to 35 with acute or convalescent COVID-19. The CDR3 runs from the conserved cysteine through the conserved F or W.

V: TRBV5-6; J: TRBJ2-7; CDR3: CASSFPGGTSYEQYF
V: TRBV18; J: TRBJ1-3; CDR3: CASSPYSQGAAGNTIYF
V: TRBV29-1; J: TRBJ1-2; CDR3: CSVTGGMVYGYTF
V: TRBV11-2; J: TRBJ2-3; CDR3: CASSLGAGGITDTQYF
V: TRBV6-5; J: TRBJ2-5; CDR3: CASSSGQGVWETQYF
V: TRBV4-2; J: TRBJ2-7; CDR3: CASSLATPTLAGGVQSLEQYF
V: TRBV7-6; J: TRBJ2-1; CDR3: CASSLDDRGREQFF
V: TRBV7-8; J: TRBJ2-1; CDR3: CASSSLRGGSYNEQFF
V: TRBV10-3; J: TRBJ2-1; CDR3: CAISEAGGLYNEQFF
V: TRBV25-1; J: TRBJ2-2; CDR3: CASSVGVHTGELFF
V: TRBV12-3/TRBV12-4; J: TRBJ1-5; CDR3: CASSPGYQPQHF
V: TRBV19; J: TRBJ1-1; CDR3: CASSIGQGANTEAFF
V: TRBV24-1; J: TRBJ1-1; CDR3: CATSDLLGEAFF
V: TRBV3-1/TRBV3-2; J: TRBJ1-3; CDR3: CASSRTGTSSGNTIYF
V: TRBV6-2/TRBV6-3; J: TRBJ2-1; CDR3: CASSYDSRTSGRGSYNEQFF
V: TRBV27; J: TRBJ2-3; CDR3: CASSLSGPTWDTQYF
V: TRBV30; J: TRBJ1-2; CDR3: CAWSFQGNYGYTF
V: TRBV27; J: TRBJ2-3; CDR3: CASTSGLSSTDTQYF
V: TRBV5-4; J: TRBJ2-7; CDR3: CASSLGLAGATGEQYF
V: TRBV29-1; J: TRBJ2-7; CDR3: CSVGGEGHEQYF
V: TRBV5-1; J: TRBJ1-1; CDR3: CASSATTIMNTEAFF
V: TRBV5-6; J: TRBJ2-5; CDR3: CASSLDERETQYF
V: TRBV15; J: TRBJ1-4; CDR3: CATSTGGVEKLFF